This TCR beta chain was sequenced during a study of T cells in Graves' hyperthyroidism and ophthalmopathy. The definition of stable Graves' hyperthyroidism was no ophthalmopathy progression within 18 months. Diagnostic assessment was based on clinical symptoms, serum thyroxine and TRAb, thyroid ultrasound and orbital computed tomography. The PBMCs had their origin in 10 ml of fresh peripheral blood. In its sample, this clonotype was seen a few times. What it binds is not known. Findings and limits, study-wide: Most thyroid-expanded clonotypes above 0.001 were also found in blood.

Regions amplified from RNA transcripts were the TCR beta CDR3 regions. The HTBI primer set drove a first-round RT-PCR of the TCR CDR3. TCRdb processed the multiplex PCR reads anew with MiXCR; each CDR3 protein has one entry. The sample lists about 680,000 distinct CDR3 sequences, 30% to 40% occurring once. The source material was blood. This sequence originates from a woman aged 40 to 50 with Graves' hyperthyroidism.

CDR3 loop: CASSYGVNPGANVLTF. The CDR3, as DNA: TGTGCCAGCAGTTACGGTGTCAACCCTGGGGCCAACGTCCTGACTTTC. This chain uses TRBV6-5 with TRBJ2-6; no clear D gene. This CDR3 region has 16 residues. Looked up from germline, CDR1 is MNHEY and CDR2 is SVGAGI. V was cut by 2 bases and J by 2 bases, with 10 bases left in between.